This T cell receptor (beta chain) was sequenced in a study of early stage breast cancer tumors. In the study overall: Of around 15 invasive breast tumors, about 12 were hormone receptor-positive, HER2-negative. General study findings and limits: Blood repertoires resembled normal breast more than tumor.

This CDR3 contains 14 residues. CDR1 and CDR2 from the germline V gene are SGHRS and YFSETQ. V lost 0 bases to trimming and J lost 1 base, with 6 bases between them. The repertoire was sequenced with immunoSEQ multiplex PCR; TCRdb's copy has only in-frame clones and lacks some. Of some 70,000 clones in the sample, approximately 80% were seen once. For this clone: Its antigen is currently unknown.

The sample taken for sequencing was blood. This sequence originates from a person aged 55 to 70 with breast cancer. This chain links TRBV5-1 with TRBJ2-3; unclear D gene. In DNA form, the CDR3 reads TGCGCCAGCAGCTTGGATGTTGGCACAGATACGCAGTATTTT. The encoded protein is CASSLDVGTDTQYF.